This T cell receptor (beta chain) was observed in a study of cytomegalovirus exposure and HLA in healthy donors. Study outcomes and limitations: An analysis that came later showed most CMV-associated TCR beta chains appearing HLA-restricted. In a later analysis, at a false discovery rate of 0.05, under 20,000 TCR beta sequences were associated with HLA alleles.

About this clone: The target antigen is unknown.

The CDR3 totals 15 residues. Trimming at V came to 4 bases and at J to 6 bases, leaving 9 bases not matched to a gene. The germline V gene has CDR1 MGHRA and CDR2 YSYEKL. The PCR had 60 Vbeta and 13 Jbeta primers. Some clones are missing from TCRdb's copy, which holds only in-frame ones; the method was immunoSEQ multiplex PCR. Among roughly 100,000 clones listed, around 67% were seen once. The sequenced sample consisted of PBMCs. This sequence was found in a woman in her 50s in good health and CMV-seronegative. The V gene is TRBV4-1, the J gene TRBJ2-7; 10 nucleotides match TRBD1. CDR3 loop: CASSRVPGQGSEQYF. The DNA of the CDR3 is TGCGCCAGCAGCCGGGTGCCGGGACAGGGGTCCGAGCAGTACTTC.